One and the same sample provided the 18 T cell receptor beta chains below, sequenced in a study of tumor and adjacent non-tumor tissue in lung cancer. This sample's RNA came from whole unsorted tissue. More than 3 cm separated this lung sample from the edge of the tumor. The library came from three nested PCR rounds adapted from ARM-PCR protocols. TCRdb re-called the multiplex PCR reads with MiXCR, one entry per CDR3 protein. The repertoire consists of about 98,000 distinct CDR3 sequences, with 75% to 90% occurring once and the leading ten covering 30%. What was sequenced was distant non-tumor lung tissue. The receptors derive from a man aged 60 to 69 with small cell lung cancer.

Comments on this clonotype: This may be a read error, as it is one base from a much larger clone. This chain links TRBV28 with TRBJ1-5; 7 bases agree with TRBD1. The CDR3 covers 13 residues. V lost 6 bases and J lost 11; bases outside the gene matches: 10. The germline CDR1 and CDR2 sequences are MDHEN and SYDVKM. DNA for the CDR3: TGTGCCAGCAGGCAACAGGGGAGGCAGTCCCAGCATTTT. This encodes CASRQQGRQSQHF.

About this clonotype itself: The junction shows a germline mismatch at one end, possibly a read error. This CDR3 reads CASSSSHEQLF. The CDR3 DNA reads TGTGCCAGCAGTTCGAGCCATGAGCAGTTGTTC. This chain links TRBV6-5 with TRBJ2-1; D gene unclear. The germline CDR1 and CDR2 sequences are MNHEY and SVGAGI. CDR3 size: 11 residues.

About this clonotype itself: The germline gene is not matched at one end of the junction; a read error may be the cause. The chain links TRBV12-3 or TRBV12-4 to TRBJ2-1; weak D call: TRBD2 (6 bases). The CDR3 extends over 14 amino acids. Written as DNA, the CDR3 is TGTGCCAGCAGTTTGGCCGGGAGCGCTAATGCGCAGTTCTTC. Protein: CASSLAGSANAQFF.

Regarding this clonotype: One end of the junction varies from germline; a read error may be responsible. V usage is TRBV6-5 and J usage is TRBJ2-1; D gene uncertain. This CDR3 is built from 15 residues. Germline V gene data show CDR1 as MNHEY and CDR2 as SVGAGI. DNA for the CDR3: TGCGCCAGCAGTTACTTGGTACGGCTGGACCATAAGCAGTTCTTC. This gives the protein CASSYLVRLDHKQFF.

About this clonotype itself: The junction shows a germline mismatch at one end, possibly a read error. The chain recombines TRBV11-2 with TRBJ2-5; perhaps TRBD1 as D (5 bases). The CDR3 spans 16 residues. Looked up from germline, CDR1 is SGHAT and CDR2 is FQNNGV. As DNA, the CDR3 is TGTGACAGCAGCTTTACCCAGGGATTAGTATTAGAGACCCAGTACTTC. Its protein product is CDSSFTQGLVLETQYF.

With regard to this clonotype: Since the CDR3 does not end with the conserved phenylalanine or tryptophan, this likely comes from a read error. The chain carries TRBV5-6 and TRBJ1-1, with D maybe TRBD1 (5 bases). The CDR3 covers 16 residues. Looked up from germline, CDR1 is SGHDT and CDR2 is YYEEEE. CDR3 in amino acids: CASRLASVTANTEAFL. The DNA of the CDR3 is TGTGCCAGCAGGTTGGCCTCCGTGACAGCGAACACTGAAGCTTTCCTT.

This clonotype showed up just once. The conserved final phenylalanine or tryptophan is absent from the CDR3, which likely points to a read error. The chain carries TRBV12-3 or TRBV12-4 and TRBJ1-5; D not resolved. The CDR3 is made up of 18 amino acids. The germline V and J ends were trimmed by 3 bases and 3 bases, with 21 bases remaining between them. CDR3 amino acids: CASSFSVRGWYNNQPQHL. The CDR3 coding sequence is TGTGCCAGCAGTTTCTCCGTCAGAGGCTGGTATAACAATCAGCCCCAGCATTTA.

For this clonotype: The CDR3 does not end in the conserved phenylalanine or tryptophan, so this is likely a read error. The limits of the CDR3 on the DNA are not certain, so only TCRdb's listed CDR3 is given. The rearrangement uses TRBV6-2 or TRBV6-3 and TRBJ2-1; TRBD1 is the table's D call, not checked against the DNA. Looked up from germline, CDR1 is MNHEY and CDR2 is SVGEGT. The CDR3 adds up to 15 amino acids, both ends counted. The chain's CDR3 is CASSFRGEAYNEQLL.

As concerns this clonotype: Mismatch with germline at one junction end may stem from a read error. The chain is built from TRBV28 and TRBJ2-1; 7 bases match TRBD1. Germline CDR1 MDHEN, CDR2 SYDVKM. The CDR3 covers 15 residues. The CDR3 bases are TGTGCCAGCAGTCCAGGTACAGGGGTTGAAAATGAGCAGTCCTTC. Translating it yields CASSPGTGVENEQSF.

In the case of this clonotype: Since the CDR3 does not end with the conserved phenylalanine or tryptophan, this likely comes from a read error. V is TRBV20-1 and J is TRBJ2-1, with no clear D. Germline V lookup: CDR1 DFQATT, CDR2 SNEGSKA (reference sequence). Between the trimmed V and J ends, which lost 0 bases and 4 bases, there was a span of 10 bases. The CDR3 consists of 14 residues. This chain's CDR3 is CSAREIRGYNEQFS. The CDR3 DNA follows: TGCAGTGCTAGAGAGATCCGCGGTTACAATGAGCAGTTCTCC.

Worth noting for this clonotype: At one end the junction does not follow the germline gene, possibly because of a read error. The V call is TRBV6-5, the J call TRBJ2-4; 10 bases line up with TRBD1. CDR3 length: 13 residues. Germline CDR1 reads MNHEY; CDR2 reads SVGAGI. Here the CDR3 reads CASSRGQGFIQHF. CDR3 nucleotide sequence: TGTGCGAGCAGCCGGGGACAGGGGTTCATTCAGCACTTC.

V gene TRBV29-1 combines with J gene TRBJ2-5, with D possibly matching TRBD2 (5 bases). This CDR3 has 11 amino acids. Trimming stripped 6 bases from V and 14 bases from J, with 19 bases between. Germline lookup yields CDR1 SQVTM and CDR2 ANQGSEA. Here the CDR3 DNA reads TGCAGCGTGGAGCTTGGGGAGACCCGCTACTTC. Translation gives CSVELGETRYF.

This clonotype has a single count. A junction end diverges from the germline sequence, so it may reflect a read error. The chain links TRBV12-3 or TRBV12-4 to TRBJ2-7, with D possibly matching TRBD2 (6 bases). The CDR3 length is 15 residues. CDR3 protein: CASSHLGRDPYEQYF. In DNA form, the CDR3 reads TGCGCCAGCAGCCATCTCGGGCGGGACCCCTACGAGCAGTACTTC.

In its sample, this clonotype was seen once. This chain connects TRBV4-2 to TRBJ2-1; no definite D call. The V gene lost 1 base and the J gene lost 5 bases, with 18 bases spanning the gap. This CDR3 has 17 residues. The germline V gene has CDR1 LGHNA and CDR2 YNFKEQ. The DNA of the CDR3 is TGTGCCAGCAGCCAAGCCCCTACCTCTGGGTACAACAATGAGCAGTTCTTC. Amino acids: CASSQAPTSGYNNEQFF.

This clonotype was seen ten or more times. V and J are TRBV4-1 and TRBJ2-6, with TRBD1 identical over 7 bases. This CDR3 has 13 residues. J lost 8 bases, V lost 3 bases, and 1 base had no gene match. Germline V gene lookup returns CDR1 MGHRA and CDR2 YSYEKL. The CDR3 DNA reads TGCGCCAGCAGCCACAGGGGGTCCAACGTCCTGACTTTC. Translated: CASSHRGSNVLTF.

This clonotype was picked up a small number of times. The rearrangement uses TRBV6-6 and TRBJ2-7, with 9 bases aligning to TRBD2. Germline loops: CDR1 MNHNY, CDR2 SVGAGI (reference sequence). V shed 2 bases and J 4 bases; nucleotides not matched to a gene: 0. CDR3 size: 13 residues. The CDR3 DNA reads TGTGCCAGCAGTTACAGCGGGAGGTACGAGCAGTACTTC. Translation gives CASSYSGRYEQYF.

This chain links TRBV4-1 with TRBJ2-7; D may be TRBD2 (5 bases). The germline V gene has CDR1 MGHRA and CDR2 YSYEKL. This CDR3 is built from 13 residues. With 2 bases removed from V and 3 bases from J, the gap between germline ends came to 8 bases. CDR3 nucleotide sequence: TGCGCCAGCAGCCAACAAGAGGGCTACGAGCAGTACTTC. As protein: CASSQQEGYEQYF.

The genes are TRBV5-1 and TRBJ2-1; no definite D call. V lost 1 base and J lost 16, with 27 bases in between. Germline V gene data show CDR1 as SGHRS and CDR2 as YFSETQ. The CDR3 runs to 16 residues. CDR3 bases: TGCGCCAGCAGCTTGAAGCAGCCGAGCTCCTACAATGTGCATTTCTTC. Translated: CASSLKQPSSYNVHFF.